This T cell receptor (beta chain) was recorded in a study of control samples from healthy donors and cancer patients. This CDR3 comprises 16 residues. V was trimmed by 3 bases and J by 3 bases, leaving 17 bases between them. Germline V gene lookup returns CDR1 SGDLS and CDR2 YYNGEE. The table came from immunoSEQ multiplex PCR; TCRdb's copy has only in-frame clones and leaves some out. The sample comprises under 150,000 clones, about 93% of which are singletons, and 2.6% rests with the top ten. Source material: blood. The clonotype comes from a man under 40 in good health. The J gene is TRBJ2-3, the V gene TRBV9, with no clear D. Here the CDR3 DNA reads TGTGCCAGCAGCGATGGAACTACCCGCAGGACAGATACGCAGTATTTT. This codes for CASSDGTTRRTDTQYF.